This TCR beta chain is drawn from a study of cytomegalovirus exposure and HLA in healthy donors. Germline assignment: CDR1 MGHDK and CDR2 SYGVNS. The CDR3 covers 14 residues. V was clipped by 4 bases and J by 5 bases; unmatched bases: 7. PCR was performed using 60 Vbeta and 13 Jbeta primers. TCRdb's table, derived via immunoSEQ multiplex PCR, lists solely in-frame clones and lacks some. The ten top clones account for 5.5% to 6%, within a sample of about 34,000 clones. The rearrangement uses TRBV25-1 and TRBJ1-1, with 7 bases matching TRBD1. Sequencing was performed on PBMCs. This receptor was identified in a human donor in good health. CDR3 residues: CASSGLQGPTEAFF. The CDR3 DNA reads as TGTGCCAGCAGTGGTTTACAGGGGCCGACTGAAGCTTTCTTT.